This T cell receptor (beta chain) was captured in a study of T cell responses to AZD1222 COVID-19 vaccine (dated by TCRdb to the early 2020s). Looking at the study overall: AZD1222 recipients with second doses at about 4 weeks or about 12 weeks were pooled, because spike-specific TCR depth and breadth did not differ between schedules. A total of just over 230 trial participants underwent TCR sequencing, of whom more than 200 had received two doses of AZD1222 and roughly 26 had received two doses of the MenACWY control vaccine. Trial participants were enrolled by age into subgroups of 18-55, 56-69 and 70-plus years, and around 150, 29 and 61 TCR-sequenced participants, respectively, were included in these subgroups. The research as a whole found: The whole spike protein was spanned by vaccine-associated CD4 TCRs, and dominant responses were seen in regions 160-218 and 743-854. Participants were mostly white British and included more females than males, and it was suggested by the authors that clonal diversity may have been underestimated. Conclusions about previously exposed vaccinees are limited, since just six or seven AZD1222 recipients were seropositive for SARS-CoV-2 at baseline. The 56-69-year group was small, and its depth increase did not reach significance, likely because of low power. Nearly half of unique spike-specific TCRs reportedly recognized epitopes outside regions mutated in the B.1.351 and B.1.1.7 variants. Because no day 14 peak-response samples were available, repertoires were characterized only after the peak T cell response. After two AZD1222 doses, spike-specific TCR breadth and depth were significantly higher than at day 0 and than in MenACWY recipients.

The CDR3 regions of human TCRbeta chains were analyzed by immunosequencing. The source study handled its data this way. TCRs in the repertoires were compared against a reference library of SARS-CoV-2-specific TCRs that had been generated with the MIRA antigen-specificity platform. Breadth was defined as the fraction of unique TCRs that were SARS-CoV-2-associated, and depth was defined as the fraction of total T cells that were SARS-CoV-2-associated. Each spike-specific TCR was assigned to its reactive spike region and to a CD4 or CD8 class using the MIRA data. Log10-transformed breadth and depth values were compared by one-way ANOVA with Sidak's multiple comparisons tests. Sourced from immuneACCESS, this table was stored by TCRdb with only in-frame sequences that have V and J called. A share of the clones is absent; for the studies checked, an unresolved V gene accounts for under half, and the remainder has no known explanation. D and trimming come from the DNA, and the V and J calls and clone size come from that table. In all, the sample holds some 100,000 clones, and roughly 84% of those were seen once. 16% of the sample is in the top ten clones.

The meaning of the sample's time point label: baseline before first vaccination. Vaccinee samples were obtained from the UK trials COV001 and COV002, which included a single-blind randomized controlled phase 2/3 trial of AZD1222 (ChAdOx1 nCoV-19) in healthy adults. For TCRbeta chain sequencing, PBMC samples from trial participants were taken at day 0 and at day 28 after the second dose. On this clone: Its recognized antigen is unknown. Its ends do not fully match the called genes, so a read error is possible.

The cysteine opens and the phenylalanine closes a CDR3 of 11 amino acids. The sequence is cut down to CDR3 DNA, 33 bases in frame from base 1. Reading the germline V gene (reference sequence) gives CDR1 LGHDT and CDR2 YNNKEL. The chain links TRBV3-1 (or the pseudogene TRBV3-2) with TRBJ2-7; the D gene lacks a confident call. The sequences come from peripheral blood, collected on day 0 of AZD1222 vaccination. The source of this sequence is an adult in good health. The CDR3: CASTQGYEQYF. The DNA sequence is given as TGTGCCAGCACCCAAGGCTACGAGCAGTACTTC.